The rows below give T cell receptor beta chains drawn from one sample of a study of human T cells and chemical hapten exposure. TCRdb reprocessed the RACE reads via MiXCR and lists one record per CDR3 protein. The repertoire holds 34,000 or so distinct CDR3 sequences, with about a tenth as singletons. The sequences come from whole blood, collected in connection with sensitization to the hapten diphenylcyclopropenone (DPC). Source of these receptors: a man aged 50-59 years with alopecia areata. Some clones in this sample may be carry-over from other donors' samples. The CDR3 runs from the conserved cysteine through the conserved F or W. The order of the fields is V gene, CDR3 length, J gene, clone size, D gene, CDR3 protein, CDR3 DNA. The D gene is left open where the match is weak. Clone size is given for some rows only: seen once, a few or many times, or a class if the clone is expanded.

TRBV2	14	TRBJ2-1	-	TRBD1	CASNGQGSYNEQFF	TGTGCCAGCAATGGACAGGGTAGCTACAATGAGCAGTTCTTC
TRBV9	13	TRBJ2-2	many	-	CASTWDSAGELFF	TGTGCCAGCACCTGGGACTCCGCCGGGGAGCTGTTTTTT
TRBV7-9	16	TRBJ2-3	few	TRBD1	CASSWTGQGAGDTQYF	TGTGCCAGCAGCTGGACCGGACAGGGGGCAGGAGATACGCAGTATTTT
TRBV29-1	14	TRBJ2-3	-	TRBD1	CSVRQQGSPDTQYF	TGCAGCGTGCGCCAACAGGGGTCTCCAGATACGCAGTATTTT
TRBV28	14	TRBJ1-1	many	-	CASSESFQGTEAFF	TGTGCCAGCAGTGAGTCCTTTCAGGGCACTGAAGCTTTCTTT
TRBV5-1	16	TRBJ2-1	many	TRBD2	CASSLATSGDYNEQFF	TGCGCCAGCAGCTTGGCCACTAGCGGGGATTACAATGAGCAGTTCTTC
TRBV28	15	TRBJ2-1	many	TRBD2	CASSFPQRGGNEQFF	TGTGCCAGCAGTTTTCCCCAGCGGGGCGGCAATGAGCAGTTCTTC
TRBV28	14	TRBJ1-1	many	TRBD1	CASRRQGLNTEAFF	TGTGCCAGCAGGCGACAGGGATTGAACACTGAAGCTTTCTTT
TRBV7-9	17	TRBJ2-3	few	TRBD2	CASSLPRLAASTDTQYF	TGTGCCAGCAGCCTACCTAGACTAGCGGCGAGCACAGATACGCAGTATTTT
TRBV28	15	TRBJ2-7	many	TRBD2	CASSSGLAGSYEQYF	TGTGCCAGCAGTTCCGGACTAGCGGGATCCTACGAGCAGTACTTC
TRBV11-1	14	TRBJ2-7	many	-	CASSSIPTSYEQYF	TGTGCCAGCAGCTCAATCCCGACTAGTTACGAGCAGTACTTC
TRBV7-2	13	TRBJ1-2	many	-	CASSSLISYGYTF	TGTGCCAGCAGCTCCCTCATTTCGTATGGCTACACCTTC
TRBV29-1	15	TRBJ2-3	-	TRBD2	CSVVGLAVFTDTQYF	TGCAGCGTTGTTGGTCTAGCGGTTTTCACAGATACGCAGTATTTT
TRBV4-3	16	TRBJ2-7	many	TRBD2	CASSQGTGGSSYEQYF	TGCGCCAGCAGCCAAGGCACGGGAGGGAGCTCCTACGAGCAGTACTTC
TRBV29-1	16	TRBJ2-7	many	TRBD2	CSVEDLLSGRRCEQYF	TGCAGCGTTGAAGATCTCTTGAGCGGGAGGCGGTGCGAGCAGTACTTC
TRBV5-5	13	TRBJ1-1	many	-	CASSFLPGTEAFF	TGTGCCAGCAGCTTCCTTCCCGGCACTGAAGCTTTCTTT
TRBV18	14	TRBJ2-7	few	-	CASSPGALSPEQYF	TGTGCCAGCTCACCAGGGGCCCTCTCCCCCGAGCAGTACTTC
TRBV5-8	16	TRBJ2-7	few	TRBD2	CASSLLGLADTYEQYF	TGTGCCAGCAGCTTGCTAGGACTAGCGGATACCTACGAGCAGTACTTC
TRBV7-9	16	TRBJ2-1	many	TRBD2	CASSFSSSGRYNEQFF	TGTGCCAGCAGCTTTTCCTCTAGCGGGCGCTACAATGAGCAGTTCTTC
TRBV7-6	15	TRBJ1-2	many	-	CASSPNIGQNYGYTF	TGTGCCAGCAGCCCAAACATCGGACAGAACTATGGCTACACCTTC
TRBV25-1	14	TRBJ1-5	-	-	CASSESGDNQPQHF	TGTGCCAGCAGTGAATCAGGGGACAATCAGCCCCAGCATTTT
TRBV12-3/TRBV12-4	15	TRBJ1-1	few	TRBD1	CASSRSQGARTEAFF	TGTGCCAGCAGTCGTAGCCAGGGGGCGCGCACTGAAGCTTTCTTT
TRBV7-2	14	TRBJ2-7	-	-	CASSLTSVSYEQYF	TGTGCCAGCAGCTTAACATCAGTCTCCTACGAGCAGTACTTC
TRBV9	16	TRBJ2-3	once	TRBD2	CASSETSGRSTDTQYF	TGTGCCAGCAGCGAGACTAGCGGTAGGAGCACAGATACGCAGTATTTT
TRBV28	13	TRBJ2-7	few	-	CASSSGGKNEQYF	TGTGCCAGCTCCTCGGGCGGGAAGAACGAGCAGTACTTC
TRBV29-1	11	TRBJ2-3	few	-	CSGGNTDTQYF	TGCAGCGGGGGGAACACAGATACGCAGTATTTT
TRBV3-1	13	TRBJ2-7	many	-	CASSRRGRDEQYF	TGTGCCAGCAGCCGGAGAGGACGGGATGAGCAGTACTTC
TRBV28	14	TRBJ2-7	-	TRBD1	CASTRDRSYYEQYF	TGTGCCAGCACCCGGGACAGATCCTACTACGAGCAGTACTTC
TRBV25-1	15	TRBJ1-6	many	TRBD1	CASSSEGQGGRSLHF	TGTGCCAGCAGTTCTGAGGGACAGGGGGGAAGGTCCCTCCACTTT
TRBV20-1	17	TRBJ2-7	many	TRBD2	CSARPPGLAVFSYEQYF	TGCAGTGCTAGACCTCCGGGACTAGCGGTTTTTTCCTACGAGCAGTACTTC
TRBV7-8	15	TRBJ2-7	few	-	CASSLAVLAESEQYF	TGTGCCAGCAGCTTAGCGGTCCTAGCTGAATCCGAGCAGTACTTC
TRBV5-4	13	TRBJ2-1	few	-	CASREWAYNEQFF	TGTGCCAGCCGCGAGTGGGCCTACAATGAGCAGTTCTTC
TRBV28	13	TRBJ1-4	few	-	CARKTGIGEKLFF	TGTGCCAGGAAGACGGGAATCGGAGAAAAACTGTTTTTT
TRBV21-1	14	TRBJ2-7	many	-	CASSSRDPGPEQYF	TGTGCCAGCAGCTCCCGGGACCCAGGTCCCGAGCAGTACTTC
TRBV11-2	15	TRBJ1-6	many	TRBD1	CASSFVTGGIAPLHF	TGTGCCAGCAGCTTCGTGACAGGGGGTATCGCGCCCCTCCACTTT
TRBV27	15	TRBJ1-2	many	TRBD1	CASSSGTGKDYGYTF	TGTGCCAGCAGTTCCGGGACAGGGAAGGACTATGGCTACACCTTC
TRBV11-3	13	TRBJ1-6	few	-	CASSLDNNSPLHF	TGTGCCAGCAGCTTGGACAATAATTCACCCCTCCACTTT
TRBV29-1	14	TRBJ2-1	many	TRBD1	CSVEWTGGFNEQFF	TGCAGCGTTGAATGGACAGGGGGCTTTAATGAGCAGTTCTTC
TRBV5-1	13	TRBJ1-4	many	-	CASSEGLNEKLFF	TGCGCCAGCAGCGAGGGCCTTAATGAAAAACTGTTTTTT
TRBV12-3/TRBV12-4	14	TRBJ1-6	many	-	CASSSTVGNSPLHF	TGTGCCAGCAGTTCGACGGTGGGCAATTCACCCCTCCACTTT
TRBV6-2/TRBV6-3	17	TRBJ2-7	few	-	CASSYSSLGKSSYEQYF	TGTGCCAGCAGTTACTCATCTCTAGGGAAAAGCTCCTACGAGCAGTACTTC
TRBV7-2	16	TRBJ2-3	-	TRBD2	CASSLSGGSIIDTQYF	TGTGCCAGCAGCTTATCGGGCGGGAGTATCATCGATACGCAGTATTTT
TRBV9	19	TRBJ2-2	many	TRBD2	CASSLRGTSGSGNTGELFF	TGTGCCAGCAGCCTCCGAGGAACTAGCGGGAGCGGAAACACCGGGGAGCTGTTTTTT
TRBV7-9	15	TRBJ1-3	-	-	CASTSTRSSGNTIYF	TGTGCCAGCACCTCAACGAGGAGCTCTGGAAACACCATATATTTT